This is a list of T cell receptor beta chains from one sample in a study of breast tumors, draining lymph nodes, adjacent tissues. TCRdb re-derived calls from the multiplex PCR reads in MiXCR, one entry per CDR3 protein. This table has over 200,000 distinct CDR3 sequences, under 40% appearing once. What was sequenced was axillary lymph node tissue. The receptors derive from a female donor with breast cancer. Some clones in this sample may be carry-over from other donors' samples. The CDR3 runs from the conserved cysteine through the conserved F or W. D genes are given only for firm matches. Not every row has a clone size; where given, it reads once, few, many or a size class.

>TRBJ2-2|TRBV7-8|many|TRBD1|16
CASSLRRDRTTGELFF
TGTGCCAGCAGCTTACGGAGGGACAGGACAACCGGGGAGCTGTTTTTT
>TRBJ2-3|TRBV20-1|.|TRBD2|17
CSARVTSGRAVADTQYF
TGCAGTGCTAGAGTGACTAGCGGGAGGGCCGTTGCGGATACGCAGTATTTT
>TRBJ2-1|TRBV20-1|many|.|14
CSASGKDSYNEQFF
TGCAGTGCTAGCGGGAAGGACTCCTACAATGAGCAGTTCTTC
>TRBJ2-5|TRBV15|many|TRBD2|16
CATSRGLAGEGETQYF
TGTGCCACCAGCAGAGGGCTAGCGGGAGAGGGAGAGACCCAGTACTTC
>TRBJ2-5|TRBV2|.|TRBD1|19
CASGGQGPTSNTGSETQYF
TGTGCCAGCGGGGGACAGGGGCCCACATCGAACACCGGGAGTGAGACCCAGTACTTC
>TRBJ2-3|TRBV6-6|many|TRBD2|19
CASSYRGGASGSVADTQYF
TGTGCCAGCAGTTACAGGGGGGGGGCTAGCGGGAGCGTCGCAGATACGCAGTATTTT
>TRBJ1-5|TRBV19|.|TRBD1|15
CTSSARRQGLVPQHF
TGTACCAGTAGTGCTAGAAGACAGGGGTTAGTGCCCCAGCATTTT
>TRBJ2-3|TRBV6-6|many|TRBD2|16
CASSLLSGRGADTQYF
TGTGCCAGCAGTTTACTTAGCGGGAGAGGGGCAGATACGCAGTATTTT
>TRBJ2-1|TRBV5-1|many|TRBD2|16
CASSLVSGSSYNEQFF
TGCGCCAGCAGCTTGGTTAGCGGGAGCTCCTACAATGAGCAGTTCTTC
>TRBJ2-1|TRBV19|many|TRBD2|17
CASTPRGSSGEWDEQFF
TGTGCCAGTACCCCACGGGGGTCTAGCGGGGAGTGGGATGAGCAGTTCTTC
>TRBJ1-4|TRBV6-4|many|.|14
CASRETRLDEKLFF
TGTGCCAGCAGGGAGACGAGGTTGGATGAAAAACTGTTTTTT
>TRBJ2-3|TRBV13|.|TRBD2|17
CASSSTSGRASTDTQYF
TGTGCCAGCAGTTCGACTAGCGGGAGGGCCAGCACAGATACGCAGTATTTT
>TRBJ2-3|TRBV20-1|.|.|16
CSARRDSGDGADTQYF
TGCAGTGCTAGGAGGGACTCAGGGGACGGAGCAGATACGCAGTATTTT
>TRBJ1-2|TRBV19|many|.|16
CASRRKVPLGDYGYTF
TGTGCCAGTAGGCGAAAGGTCCCACTCGGGGACTATGGCTACACCTTC
>TRBJ2-3|TRBV12-3/TRBV12-4|many|.|15
CASALLVGGTDTQYF
TGTGCCAGCGCACTACTCGTAGGAGGCACAGATACGCAGTATTTT
>TRBJ2-1|TRBV4-1|many|.|16
CASSQVDLFVYNEQFF
TGCGCCAGCAGCCAAGTCGATTTATTCGTTTACAATGAGCAGTTCTTC
>TRBJ1-2|TRBV7-9|.|.|12
CVSSRDSYGCTF
.
>TRBJ1-2|TRBV29-1|.|.|11
CSLDSYYGYTF
TGCAGCTTGGACAGCTACTATGGCTACACCTTC
>TRBJ1-4|TRBV2|many|.|14
CASSEPRGDEKLFF
TGTGCCAGCAGTGAGCCAAGGGGGGACGAAAAACTGTTTTTT
>TRBJ2-5|TRBV20-1|.|.|12
CSATSGQETPYF
TGCAGTGCTACATCCGGGCAAGAGACCCCGTACTTC
>TRBJ2-5|TRBV7-2|.|TRBD1|15
CASSLVVTGEETQYF
TGTGCCAGCAGCTTAGTTGTGACAGGGGAAGAGACCCAGTACTTC
>TRBJ2-1|TRBV2|.|TRBD2|17
CASRRDSRPSGKDEQFF
TGTGCCAGCAGGCGGGACAGTAGGCCTAGCGGGAAAGATGAGCAGTTCTTC
>TRBJ1-6|TRBV7-3|many|.|14
CASSLVGYNSPLHF
TGTGCCAGCAGCCTTGTGGGCTATAATTCACCCCTCCACTTT
>TRBJ2-6|TRBV9|.|.|13
CASSVDVANVLTF
TGTGCCAGCAGCGTAGATGTGGCCAACGTCCTGACTTTC
>TRBJ2-1|TRBV18|few|TRBD2|15
CASSPSLAGAGEQFF
TGTGCCAGCTCACCGTCGCTAGCGGGGGCGGGGGAGCAGTTCTTC
>TRBJ2-7|TRBV7-8|many|.|17
CASSLGGRRGLLREQYF
TGTGCCAGCAGCTTAGGGGGACGGAGAGGTTTGCTGCGAGAGCAGTACTTC
>TRBJ2-2|TRBV12-1|once|.|16
CASSFAGTQNTGELFF
TGTGCCAGCAGCTTCGCCGGGACTCAGAACACCGGGGAGCTGTTTTTT
>TRBJ1-3|TRBV6-5|few|.|14
CASSHTATGNTIYF
TGTGCCAGCAGTCACACGGCTACTGGAAACACCATATATTTT
>TRBJ1-2|TRBV12-3/TRBV12-4|.|.|14
CASNPDRGAIGYTF
TGTGCCAGCAACCCGGACAGAGGGGCGATTGGCTACACCTTC
>TRBJ2-1|TRBV5-1|.|TRBD2|17
CASSLASGPSSYNEQFF
TGCGCCAGCAGCTTGGCTAGCGGGCCCAGCTCCTACAATGAGCAGTTCTTC
>TRBJ1-6|TRBV7-6|.|.|17
CASSLAGAGGIYSPLHF
TGTGCCAGCAGCTTAGCGGGAGCGGGAGGGATCTATTCACCCCTCCACTTT
>TRBJ2-7|TRBV12-3/TRBV12-4|many|.|12
CASSLASYEQYF
TGTGCCAGCAGTTTAGCTTCCTACGAGCAGTACTTC
>TRBJ1-5|TRBV6-1|.|TRBD1|13
CASRRQGTGPQHF
TGTGCCAGCAGGAGACAGGGGACGGGGCCCCAGCATTTT
>TRBJ1-6|TRBV20-1|.|.|15
CSARRPGAPNSPLHF
TGCAGTGCTAGACGGCCTGGGGCTCCTAATTCACCCCTCCACTTT
>TRBJ2-2|TRBV3-2|.|.|15
CASSSRQGAGGKLLF
TGTGCCAGCAGCTCGAGACAGGGGGCGGGCGGGAAGCTGCTTTTT
>TRBJ2-7|TRBV7-2|many|.|12
CASTGGGYEQYF
TGTGCCAGCACAGGGGGGGGCTACGAGCAGTACTTC
>TRBJ2-5|TRBV29-1|.|.|13
CSVELGGLETQYF
TGCAGCGTTGAACTCGGGGGCCTGGAGACCCAGTACTTC
>TRBJ1-3|TRBV12-3/TRBV12-4|many|.|14
CASSEHRAGNTIYF
TGTGCCAGCAGTGAACACAGGGCTGGAAACACCATATATTTT
>TRBJ2-1|TRBV28|.|.|15
CASSFRAGSYNEQFF
TGTGCCAGCAGTTTTAGGGCGGGATCCTACAATGAGCAGTTCTTC
>TRBJ2-1|TRBV3-1|few|.|14
CASTPRRGGNEQFF
TGTGCCAGCACCCCCCGTAGAGGGGGTAATGAGCAGTTCTTC
>TRBJ2-3|TRBV4-1|.|TRBD1|17
CASSQEGTGAHTDTQYF
TGCGCCAGCAGCCAAGAGGGGACAGGGGCCCACACAGATACGCAGTATTTT
>TRBJ1-5|TRBV20-1|many|.|15
CSARPGGARGQPQHF
TGCAGTGCTAGACCTGGGGGGGCGCGGGGTCAGCCCCAGCATTTT
>TRBJ1-6|TRBV2|many|.|13
CASDRTDNSPLHF
TGTGCCAGCGATAGGACAGATAATTCACCCCTCCACTTT
>TRBJ2-3|TRBV7-9|.|.|19
CASSPQTVLDVSGTDTQYF
TGTGCCAGCAGCCCCCAAACCGTCTTAGATGTTTCGGGCACAGATACGCAGTATTTT
>TRBJ2-1|TRBV20-1|.|.|10
CSAGGADRFF
TGCAGTGCCGGAGGGGCTGATCGGTTCTTC
>TRBJ2-7|TRBV7-2|.|.|14
CASRAGWNLRGQYF
TGTGCCAGCAGGGCAGGGTGGAACCTACGGGGGCAGTACTTC
>TRBJ2-3|TRBV29-1|many|TRBD2|13
CSVGGGSTDTQYF
TGCAGCGTTGGCGGGGGGAGCACAGATACGCAGTATTTT
>TRBJ1-6|TRBV7-8|many|.|16
CASSLALGDRNSPLHF
TGTGCCAGCAGCTTAGCGCTCGGGGATCGGAATTCACCCCTCCACTTT
>TRBJ1-4|TRBV20-1|many|.|13
CSARRGTNEKLFF
TGCAGTGCTAGACGGGGGACTAATGAAAAACTGTTTTTT
>TRBJ1-2|TRBV19|many|.|15
CASSIMGQGAYGYTF
TGTGCCAGTAGTATAATGGGGCAGGGAGCCTATGGCTACACCTTC
>TRBJ2-7|TRBV6-5|many|TRBD2|14
CASSYSGGVDEQYF
TGTGCCAGCAGTTACTCTGGGGGGGTCGACGAGCAGTACTTC
>TRBJ2-3|TRBV3-1|many|.|16
CASSHNLVGVGDTQYF
TGTGCCAGCAGCCATAATTTAGTGGGCGTGGGAGATACGCAGTATTTT